The rows below give T cell receptor beta chains drawn from one sample of a study of CXCR3-negative and CXCR3-positive naive CD8 T cells. Using the 5' RACE reads, TCRdb records one entry per CDR3 protein without DNA. Here the sample table reports around 50,000 distinct CDR3 sequences. The specimen sequenced was naive CXCR3- CD8+ T cells from blood. Source of these receptors: a human donor in good health. Some clones in this sample may be carry-over from other donors' samples. Both conserved end residues are part of each CDR3. Fields, in order: J gene, V gene, clone size, CDR3 protein. Size tells how often a clone was seen (once, few, many) or the class of an expanded clone, and some rows leave it out.

TRBJ2-4 | TRBV11-2 | NA | CASRPTGLAPNIQYF
TRBJ2-3 | TRBV7-9 | NA | CASSSTEPAGGPVDTQYF
TRBJ2-5 | TRBV21-1 | NA | CASSPLPPRETQYF
TRBJ2-3 | TRBV4-1 | NA | CASSGRAGGGTDTQYF
TRBJ2-7 | TRBV20-1 | NA | CSARDVTSGGPSYEQYF
TRBJ2-4 | TRBV4-1 | NA | CASSQVVEGISQYF
TRBJ2-7 | TRBV7-6 | NA | CASSQGTVYEQYF
TRBJ2-1 | TRBV29-1 | NA | CRVQGVYNEQFF
TRBJ2-1 | TRBV7-3 | NA | CASSLAGSSYNEQFF
TRBJ2-1 | TRBV29-1 | NA | CSGDRSYNEQFF
TRBJ2-5 | TRBV7-9 | NA | CASSLGRLPAETQYF
TRBJ2-7 | TRBV29-1 | NA | CSVESTGLYEQYF
TRBJ2-3 | TRBV29-1 | NA | CSTLRFDSQGNTQYF
TRBJ2-1 | TRBV20-1 | NA | CSARDSGSSYNEQFF
TRBJ2-6 | TRBV4-2 | NA | CASSQDPSGANVLTF
TRBJ2-7 | TRBV28 | NA | CASSFARVRYEQYF
TRBJ2-1 | TRBV15 | NA | CATSTSRGTGNEQFF
TRBJ2-2 | TRBV5-1 | medium-sized | CASSSGHAGELFF
TRBJ2-2 | TRBV28 | NA | CASSFAAGELFF
TRBJ2-5 | TRBV29-1 | NA | CSVEDLGVEETQYF
TRBJ1-1 | TRBV28 | NA | CASSPEGQGRRSTEAFF
TRBJ2-7 | TRBV6-6 | NA | CASKDYASNEQYF
TRBJ2-3 | TRBV4-1 | NA | CASSQDSGDFSGTQYF
TRBJ2-7 | TRBV5-1 | NA | CASSLEAHEQYF
TRBJ2-1 | TRBV5-1 | NA | CASSLENSPDEQFF
TRBJ2-7 | TRBV7-9 | NA | CASSYRQGAYEQYF
TRBJ2-5 | TRBV6-6 | NA | CASTVARVETQYF
TRBJ2-1 | TRBV6-2/TRBV6-3 | NA | CASSKPWDILQSRSSYNEQFF
TRBJ2-1 | TRBV4-3 | NA | CASSQDWGGFYNEQFF
TRBJ2-7 | TRBV3-1 | NA | CASSQTGGNFYEQYF
TRBJ1-1 | TRBV29-1 | NA | CSVKTGGPITEAFF
TRBJ2-1 | TRBV5-1 | NA | CASSLVGGGDNEQFF
TRBJ1-1 | TRBV27 | NA | CASSLRGRADTEAFF
TRBJ2-3 | TRBV6-5 | NA | CASSPERYLADTQYF
TRBJ2-7 | TRBV28 | NA | CASRPPKGWAEQYF
TRBJ2-5 | TRBV12-5 | NA | CSSGPKDSSKETQYF
TRBJ2-5 | TRBV28 | NA | CASSSHLSSGPRTQYF
TRBJ1-1 | TRBV20-1 | NA | CSARDQYWETEAFF
TRBJ1-3 | TRBV6-2/TRBV6-3 | NA | CASSYNPGGSGNTIYF
TRBJ1-1 | TRBV29-1 | NA | CSATTGTEAFF
TRBJ2-7 | TRBV10-3 | NA | CAITPAGNSYEQYF
TRBJ2-7 | TRBV5-4 | NA | CASSLDATTYEQYF
TRBJ2-1 | TRBV7-6 | medium-sized | CASSLGRSNEQFF
TRBJ2-5 | TRBV29-1 | NA | CSVDWVGLGETQYF
TRBJ2-1 | TRBV6-5 | NA | CASSYQLAGALPNNEQFF
TRBJ1-1 | TRBV7-2 | NA | CASSPTPDLRRAFF
TRBJ2-5 | TRBV28 | NA | CASSSAQETQYF
TRBJ1-1 | TRBV5-6 | NA | CASSLGAQGANAEAFF
TRBJ1-2 | TRBV20-1 | NA | CSARDEQGGYGYTF
TRBJ1-1 | TRBV19 | NA | CASRVEENTEAFF
TRBJ2-3 | TRBV21-1 | NA | CASSRLDRDDTDTQYF
TRBJ2-7 | TRBV19 | NA | CASALRDSYEQYF
TRBJ2-7 | TRBV7-2 | NA | CASSFTWGQGGEQYF
TRBJ2-2 | TRBV4-2 | NA | CASSHASNTGELFF
TRBJ2-3 | TRBV12-3/TRBV12-4 | NA | CASSQTSADTQYF